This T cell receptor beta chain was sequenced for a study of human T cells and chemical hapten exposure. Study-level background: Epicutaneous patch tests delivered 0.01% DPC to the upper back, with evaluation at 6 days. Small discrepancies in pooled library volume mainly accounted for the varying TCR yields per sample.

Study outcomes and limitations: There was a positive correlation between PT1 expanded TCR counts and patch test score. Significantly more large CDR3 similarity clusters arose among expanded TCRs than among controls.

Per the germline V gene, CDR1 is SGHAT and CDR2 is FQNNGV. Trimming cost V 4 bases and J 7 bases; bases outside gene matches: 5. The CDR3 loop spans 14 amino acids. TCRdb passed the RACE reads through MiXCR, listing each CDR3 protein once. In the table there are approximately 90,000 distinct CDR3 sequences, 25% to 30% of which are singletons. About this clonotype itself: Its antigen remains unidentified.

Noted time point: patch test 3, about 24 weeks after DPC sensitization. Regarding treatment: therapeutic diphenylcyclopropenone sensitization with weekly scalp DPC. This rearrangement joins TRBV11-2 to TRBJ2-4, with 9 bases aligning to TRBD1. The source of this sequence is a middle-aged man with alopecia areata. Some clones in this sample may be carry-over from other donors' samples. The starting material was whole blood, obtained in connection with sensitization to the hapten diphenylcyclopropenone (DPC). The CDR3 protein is CASSSQGAKNIQYF. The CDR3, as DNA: TGTGCCAGCAGCTCACAGGGGGCGAAGAACATTCAGTACTTC.